Described below is a single TCR beta chain sequence and its context. This clonotype appeared many times. There is no known antigen for this receptor. The sample holds no much larger clone one base away, and base qualities are not on file. The data stem from a study of molecular identifiers for immune sequencing clone quantification (dated 2018 in TCRdb). For the study in its entirety: For a replicate experiment, RNA from approximately 20,000 or 100,000 naive CD8 T cells was divided into five aliquots, and four of the five aliquots were sequenced. This methods study used CD8 T cells to benchmark TCR RNA copy counting and molecular-identifier clustering-based TCR repertoire sequencing (MIDCIRS).

V lost 4 bases and J lost 11 bases, and the count of bases not matched to a germline gene is 8. From its cysteine to its phenylalanine, the CDR3 spans 14 amino acids. This entry keeps only the CDR3 DNA: 42 bases, framed from base 1. The germline V gene provides CDR1 MNHNS and CDR2 SASEGT. To prepare the library, PCR was applied. The sample was run on an Illumina HiSeq 4000. Bulk TCR libraries were generated as previously described, with the TCR primers listed in Table S5 used. Total RNA was purified with the Qiagen AllPrep DNA/RNA kit. Reads from multiple sequencing runs of the same library were pooled before analysis. In the paper's pipeline: Reads were retained only if their TCR constant sequence matched exactly, and those retained reads were trimmed to 150 nt and grouped according to their 12-nt molecular barcodes. Reads inside each barcode group were sub-clustered using a 15% Levenshtein threshold, and a quality-weighted consensus sequence was constructed for each RNA molecule. Non-functional sequences were removed, as were lower-count sequences one edit away from another. Based on fitting two negative binomial distributions, any barcode sub-cluster with under 20% of the maximum read count was discarded. TCRdb ran its own pipeline on the public reads, namely fastp trimming at Q25 and MiXCR clone calling, and kept in-frame beta chains. Rows with a matching CDR3 protein are joined into one entry that keeps the most common DNA and genes. The V and J calls reflect TCRdb's pipeline rather than the authors' work. The sample table lists about 100,000 distinct CDR3 sequences, roughly a fifth of them with a count of one. The biggest ten clones account for around 1% of the sample.

Libraries of naive CD8 T cells were generated from about 21,000 to 970,000 sorted cells, with 10%, 30% or 50% of the purified RNA used. On a BD FACSAria II, naive CD8 T cells were FACS-sorted as CD8+CD4-CCR7+CD45RA+ and collected into RLT Plus buffer. Detection sensitivity was tested by spiking Jurkat RNA equal to some 10 TCR copies' worth into samples containing about 17,000-1,000,000 naive CD8 T cells. CD8 T cells were enriched using RosetteSep CD8+ T Cell Enrichment Cocktail and Ficoll-Paque, and the enriched cells then underwent ACK red cell lysis. Overall study results and their limits: Without barcode sub-clustering, chimeric consensus sequences inflated TCR diversity; chimeras reached as high as 47%. The sizes of highly expanded clones could end up underestimated when identical TCR molecules share a barcode. Clones above 20 RNA copies held over 98% of molecules in CMV-specific effector cells but under 1% in naive cells. Around 2.9 recovered TCR RNA copies per cell were obtained by modeling, versus around 10 by digital PCR, implying a capture efficiency of 30% to 35%. Spiked-in Jurkat TCR RNA (about ten copies' worth), which is not part of the donor repertoire, was contained in the naive libraries. Even against a background of 750,000 to 1,000,000 naive CD8 T cells, spiked-in Jurkat TCR RNA amounting to a single cell's worth was reported to be detectable.

The chain is made from TRBV6-1 and TRBJ1-6, and TRBD1 aligns with 7 junction nucleotides. The receptor was isolated from a human donor in good health. Some libraries in this study had Jurkat cell RNA spiked in. The sample comprised naive CD8+ T cells from blood, with Jurkat cell RNA spiked in. The cell subset or site label on this specimen signifies: FACS-sorted CD8+CD4-CCR7+CD45RA+ naive T cells. The CDR3 is CASSADRFLAPLHF. The sequence in DNA is TGTGCCAGCAGTGCGGACAGGTTTTTGGCACCCCTCCACTTT.